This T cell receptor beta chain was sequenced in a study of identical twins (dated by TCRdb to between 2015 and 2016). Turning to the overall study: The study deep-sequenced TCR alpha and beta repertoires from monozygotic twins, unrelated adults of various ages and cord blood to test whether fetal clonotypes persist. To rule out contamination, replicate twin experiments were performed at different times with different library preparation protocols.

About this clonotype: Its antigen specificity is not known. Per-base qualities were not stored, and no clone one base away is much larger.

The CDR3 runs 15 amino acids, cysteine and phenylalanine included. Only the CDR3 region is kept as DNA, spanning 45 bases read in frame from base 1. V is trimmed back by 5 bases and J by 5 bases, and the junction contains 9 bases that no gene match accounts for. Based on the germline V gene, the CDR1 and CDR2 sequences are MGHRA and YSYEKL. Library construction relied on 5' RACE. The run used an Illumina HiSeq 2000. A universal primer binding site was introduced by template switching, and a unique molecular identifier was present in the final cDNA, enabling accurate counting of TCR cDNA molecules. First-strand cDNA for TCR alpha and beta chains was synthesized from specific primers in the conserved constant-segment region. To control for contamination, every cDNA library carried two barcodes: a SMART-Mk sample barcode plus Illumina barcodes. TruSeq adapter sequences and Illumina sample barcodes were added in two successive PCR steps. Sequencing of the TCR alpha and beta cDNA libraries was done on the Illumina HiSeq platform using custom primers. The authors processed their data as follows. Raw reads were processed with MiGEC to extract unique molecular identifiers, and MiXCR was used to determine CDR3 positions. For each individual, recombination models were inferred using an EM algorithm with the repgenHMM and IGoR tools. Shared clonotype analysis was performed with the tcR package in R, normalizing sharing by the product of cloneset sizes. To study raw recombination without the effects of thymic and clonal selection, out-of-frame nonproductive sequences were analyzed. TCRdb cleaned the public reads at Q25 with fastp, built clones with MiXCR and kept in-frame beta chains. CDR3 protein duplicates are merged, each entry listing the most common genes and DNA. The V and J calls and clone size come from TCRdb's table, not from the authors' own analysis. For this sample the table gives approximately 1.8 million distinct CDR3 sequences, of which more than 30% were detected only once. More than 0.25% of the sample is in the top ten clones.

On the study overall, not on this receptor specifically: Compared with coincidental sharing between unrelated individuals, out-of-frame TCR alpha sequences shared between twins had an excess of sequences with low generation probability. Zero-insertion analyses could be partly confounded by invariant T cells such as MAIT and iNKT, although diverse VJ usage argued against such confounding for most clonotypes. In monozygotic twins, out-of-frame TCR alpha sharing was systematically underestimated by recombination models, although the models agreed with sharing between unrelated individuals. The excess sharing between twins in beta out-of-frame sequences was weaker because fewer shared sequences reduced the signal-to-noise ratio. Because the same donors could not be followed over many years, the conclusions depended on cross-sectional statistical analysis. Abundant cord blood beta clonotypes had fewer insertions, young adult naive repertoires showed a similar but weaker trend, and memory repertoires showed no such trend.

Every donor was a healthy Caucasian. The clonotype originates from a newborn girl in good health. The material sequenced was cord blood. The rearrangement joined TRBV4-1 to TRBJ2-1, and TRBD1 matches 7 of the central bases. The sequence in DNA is TGCGCCAGCAGCTCCAGGGACAGCCCGCACAATGAGCAGTTCTTC. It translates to CASSSRDSPHNEQFF.